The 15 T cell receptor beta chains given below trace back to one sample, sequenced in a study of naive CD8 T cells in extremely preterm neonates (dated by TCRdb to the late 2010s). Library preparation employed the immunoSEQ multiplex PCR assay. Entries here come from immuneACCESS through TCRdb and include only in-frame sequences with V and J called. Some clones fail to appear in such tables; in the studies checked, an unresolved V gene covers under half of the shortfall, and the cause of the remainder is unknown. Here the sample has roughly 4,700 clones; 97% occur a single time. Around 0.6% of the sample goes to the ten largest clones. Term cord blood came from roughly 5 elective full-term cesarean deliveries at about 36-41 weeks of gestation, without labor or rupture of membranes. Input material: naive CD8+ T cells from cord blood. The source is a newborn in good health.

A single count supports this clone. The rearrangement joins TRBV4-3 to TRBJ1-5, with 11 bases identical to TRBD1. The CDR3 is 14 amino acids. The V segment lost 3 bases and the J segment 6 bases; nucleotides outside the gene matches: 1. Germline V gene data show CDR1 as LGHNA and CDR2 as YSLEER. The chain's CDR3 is CASSQGQGGQPQHF. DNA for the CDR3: TGCGCCAGCAGCCAGGGACAGGGGGGTCAGCCCCAGCATTTT.

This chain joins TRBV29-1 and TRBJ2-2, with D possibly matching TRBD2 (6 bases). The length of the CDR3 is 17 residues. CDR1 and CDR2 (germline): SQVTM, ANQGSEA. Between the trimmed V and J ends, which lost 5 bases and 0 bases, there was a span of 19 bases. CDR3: CSVSQGLAYANTGELFF. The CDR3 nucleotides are TGCAGCGTTTCTCAAGGGCTAGCGTACGCGAACACCGGGGAGCTGTTTTTT.

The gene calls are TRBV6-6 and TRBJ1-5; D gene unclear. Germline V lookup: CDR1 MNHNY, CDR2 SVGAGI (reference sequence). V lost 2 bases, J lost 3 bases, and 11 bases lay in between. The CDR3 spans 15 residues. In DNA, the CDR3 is TGTGCCAGCAGTTACCAAACAGTGGACAATCAGCCCCAGCATTTT. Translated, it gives CASSYQTVDNQPQHF.

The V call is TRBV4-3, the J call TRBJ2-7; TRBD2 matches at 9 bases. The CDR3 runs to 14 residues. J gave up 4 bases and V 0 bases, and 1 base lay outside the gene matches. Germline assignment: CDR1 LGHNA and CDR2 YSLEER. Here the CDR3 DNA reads TGCGCCAGCAGCCAAGATAGCGGGAGATACGAGCAGTACTTC. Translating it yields CASSQDSGRYEQYF.

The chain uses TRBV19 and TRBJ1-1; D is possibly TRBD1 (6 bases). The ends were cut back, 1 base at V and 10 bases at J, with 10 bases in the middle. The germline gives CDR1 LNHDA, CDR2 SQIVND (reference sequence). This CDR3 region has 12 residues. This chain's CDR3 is CASSIGLGAAFF. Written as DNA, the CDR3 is TGTGCCAGTAGTATAGGCTTGGGGGCAGCTTTCTTT.

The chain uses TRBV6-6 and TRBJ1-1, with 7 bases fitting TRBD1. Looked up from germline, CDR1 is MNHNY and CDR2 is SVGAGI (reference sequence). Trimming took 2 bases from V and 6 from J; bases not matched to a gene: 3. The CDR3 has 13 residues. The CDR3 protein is CASSYPGQAEAFF. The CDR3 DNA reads TGTGCCAGCAGTTACCCCGGACAGGCTGAAGCTTTCTTT.

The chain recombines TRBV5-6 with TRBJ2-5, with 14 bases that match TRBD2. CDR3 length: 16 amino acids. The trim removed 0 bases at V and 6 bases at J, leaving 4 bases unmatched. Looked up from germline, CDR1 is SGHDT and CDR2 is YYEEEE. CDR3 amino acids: CASSLGLAGGRQTQYF. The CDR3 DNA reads TGTGCCAGCAGCTTGGGACTAGCGGGGGGGCGGCAGACCCAGTACTTC.

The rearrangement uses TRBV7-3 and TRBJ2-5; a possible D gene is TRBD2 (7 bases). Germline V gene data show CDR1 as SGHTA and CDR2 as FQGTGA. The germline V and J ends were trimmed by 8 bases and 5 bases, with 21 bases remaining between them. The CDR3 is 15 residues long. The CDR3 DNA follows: TGTGCCAGCTCAGCATGGGGGGGCAAAGTGGAGACCCAGTACTTC. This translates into CASSAWGGKVETQYF.

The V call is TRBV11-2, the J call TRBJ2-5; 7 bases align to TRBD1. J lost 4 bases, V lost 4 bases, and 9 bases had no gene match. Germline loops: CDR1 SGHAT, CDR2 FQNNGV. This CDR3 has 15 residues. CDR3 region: CASSSPTGQTETQYF. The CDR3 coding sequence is TGTGCCAGCAGCTCCCCGACAGGGCAAACAGAGACCCAGTACTTC.

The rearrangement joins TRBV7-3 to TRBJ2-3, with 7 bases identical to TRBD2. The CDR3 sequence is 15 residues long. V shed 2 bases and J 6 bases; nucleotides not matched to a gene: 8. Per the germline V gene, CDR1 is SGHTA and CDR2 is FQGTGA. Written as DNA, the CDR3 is TGTGCCAGCAGCTTAGACGCGGGAGTAGTCGATACGCAGTATTTT. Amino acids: CASSLDAGVVDTQYF.

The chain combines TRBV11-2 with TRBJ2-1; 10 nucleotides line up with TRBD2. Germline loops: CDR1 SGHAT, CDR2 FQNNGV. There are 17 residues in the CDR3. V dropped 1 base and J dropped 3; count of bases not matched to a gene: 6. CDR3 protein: CASSLGLSGGGYNEQFF. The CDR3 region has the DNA TGTGCCAGCAGCTTAGGCCTAAGCGGGGGGGGCTACAATGAGCAGTTCTTC. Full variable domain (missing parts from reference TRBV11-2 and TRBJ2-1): EAGVAQSPRYKIIEKRQSVAFWCNPISGHATLYWYQQILGQGPKLLIQFQNNGVVDDSQLPKDRFSAERLKGVDSTLKIQPAKLEDSAVYLCASSLGLSGGGYNEQFFGPGTRLTVL.

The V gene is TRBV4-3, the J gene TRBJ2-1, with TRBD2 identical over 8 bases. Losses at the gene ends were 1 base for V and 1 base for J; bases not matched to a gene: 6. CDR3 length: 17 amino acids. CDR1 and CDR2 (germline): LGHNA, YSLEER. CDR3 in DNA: TGCGCCAGCAGCCAAGTGGCTAGCGGGCTTTCCTACAATGAGCAGTTCTTC. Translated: CASSQVASGLSYNEQFF.

The CDR3 region has the DNA TGTGCCAGTAGTATCGCCGGGTTTAGCACAGATACGCAGTATTTT. As protein: CASSIAGFSTDTQYF. J is TRBJ2-3 and V is TRBV19; no clear D. This CDR3 is 15 amino acids long. Trimming stripped 3 bases from V and 0 bases from J, with 10 bases between. Germline-derived CDR1 and CDR2 are LNHDA and SQIVND (reference sequence). The whole variable domain, remainder taken from reference TRBV19 and TRBJ2-3, is DGGITQSPKYLFRKEGQNVTLSCEQNLNHDAMYWYRQDPGQGLRLIYYSQIVNDFQKGDIAEGYSVSREKKESFPLTVTSAQKNPTAFYLCASSIAGFSTDTQYFGPGTRLTVL.

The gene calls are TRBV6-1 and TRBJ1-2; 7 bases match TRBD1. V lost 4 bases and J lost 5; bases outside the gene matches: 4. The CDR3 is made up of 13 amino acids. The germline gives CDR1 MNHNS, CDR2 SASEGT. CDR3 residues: CASSAWGQYGYTF. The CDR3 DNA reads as TGTGCCAGCAGTGCCTGGGGACAGTATGGCTACACCTTC.

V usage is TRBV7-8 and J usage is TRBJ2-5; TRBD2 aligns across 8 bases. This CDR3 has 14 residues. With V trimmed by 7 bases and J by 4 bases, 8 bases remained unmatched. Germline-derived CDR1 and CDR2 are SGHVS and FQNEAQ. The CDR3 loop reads CASKFTSGRETQYF. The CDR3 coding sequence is TGTGCCAGCAAGTTCACTAGCGGCAGAGAGACCCAGTACTTC.